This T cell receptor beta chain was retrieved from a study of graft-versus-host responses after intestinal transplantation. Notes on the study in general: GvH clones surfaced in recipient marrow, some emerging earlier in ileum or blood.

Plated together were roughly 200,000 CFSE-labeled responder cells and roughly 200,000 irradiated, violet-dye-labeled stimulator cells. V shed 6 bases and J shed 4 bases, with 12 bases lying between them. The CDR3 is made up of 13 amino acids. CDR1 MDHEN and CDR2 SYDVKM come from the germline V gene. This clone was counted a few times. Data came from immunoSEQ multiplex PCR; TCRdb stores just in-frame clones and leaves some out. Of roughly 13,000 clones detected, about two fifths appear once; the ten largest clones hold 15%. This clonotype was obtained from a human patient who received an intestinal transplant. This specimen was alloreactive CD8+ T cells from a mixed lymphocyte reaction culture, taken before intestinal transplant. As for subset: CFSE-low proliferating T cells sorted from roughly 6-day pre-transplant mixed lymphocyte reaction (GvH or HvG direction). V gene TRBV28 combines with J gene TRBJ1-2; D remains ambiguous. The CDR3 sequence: CASRSGFIYGYTF. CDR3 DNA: TGTGCCAGCAGGTCGGGTTTTATCTATGGCTACACCTTC.